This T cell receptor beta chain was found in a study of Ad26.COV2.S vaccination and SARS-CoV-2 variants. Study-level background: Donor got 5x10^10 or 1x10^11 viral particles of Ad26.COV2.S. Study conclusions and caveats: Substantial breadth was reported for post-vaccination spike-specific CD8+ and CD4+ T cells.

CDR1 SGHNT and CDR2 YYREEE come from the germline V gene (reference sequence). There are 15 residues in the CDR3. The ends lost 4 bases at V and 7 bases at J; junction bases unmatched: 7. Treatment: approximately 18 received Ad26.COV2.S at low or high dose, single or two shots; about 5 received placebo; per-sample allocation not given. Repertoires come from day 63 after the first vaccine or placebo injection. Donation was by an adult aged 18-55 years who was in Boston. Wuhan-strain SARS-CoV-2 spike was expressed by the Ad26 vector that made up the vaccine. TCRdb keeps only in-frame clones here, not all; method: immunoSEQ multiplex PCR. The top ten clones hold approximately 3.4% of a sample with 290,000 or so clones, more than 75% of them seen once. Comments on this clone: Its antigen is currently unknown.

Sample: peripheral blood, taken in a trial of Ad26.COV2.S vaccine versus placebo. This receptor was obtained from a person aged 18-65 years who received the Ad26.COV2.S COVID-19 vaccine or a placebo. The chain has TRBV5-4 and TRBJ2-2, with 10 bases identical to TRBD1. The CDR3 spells CASSTRTGGSGELFF. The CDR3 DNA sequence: TGTGCCAGCAGCACCAGGACAGGGGGGAGCGGGGAGCTGTTTTTT.